This TCR beta chain is drawn from a study of Ad26.COV2.S vaccination and SARS-CoV-2 variants. Clones were read by immunoSEQ multiplex PCR, and TCRdb kept only the in-frame ones, dropping some. The sample lists hundreds of thousands of clones, more than 85% occurring once. Sample treatment: some 19 received Ad26.COV2.S at low or high dose, single or two shots; roughly five received placebo; per-sample allocation not given. Material that was analyzed had been drawn on day 63 after the first vaccine or placebo injection. This adult donor, from Boston, was 18-55 years old. The receptor's source is a person between 18 and 65 years old who received the Ad26.COV2.S COVID-19 vaccine or a placebo. Sequencing used peripheral blood, obtained in a trial of Ad26.COV2.S vaccine versus placebo.

The CDR3 loop is CASSQDLWIPYEQYF. DNA of the CDR3: TGCGCCAGCAGCCAAGATTTGTGGATTCCCTACGAGCAGTACTTC. The chain uses TRBV4-1 and TRBJ2-7; D unclear. V lost 0 bases, J lost 2 bases, and 11 bases lay in between. This CDR3 region has 15 residues. Germline CDR1 is MGHRA and CDR2 is YSYEKL.